This TCR beta chain is drawn from a study of blood T cells in healthy people across ages (dated by TCRdb to between 2015 and 2016). Study-level background: In model experiments, template switching captured roughly one uniquely barcoded TCR beta cDNA molecule for every two T cells. Using deep sequencing normalized with unique cDNA molecular identifiers, the study measured how TCR beta repertoire diversity changes with age. Four age groups were formed from the donors: young (average roughly 16 years), middle-aged (more than 35), aged (around 62) and long-lived (about 80). To avoid experimental bias, donors of different ages were distributed randomly across sequencing lanes. Two additional independent replicas of 1 million unique cDNA reads from the same blood draw were analyzed for two donors (one aged 18 to 29 and one aged 80 or older). Study-level results and caveats: The long-lived group showed more naive CD4+ T cells, fewer expanded clones and increased TCR diversity than the aged group, suggesting age selection. The CMV infection status of donors was not known, potentially confounding age-related changes in expanded clonotypes. Conclusive comparison of naive and antigen-experienced compartments was prevented by the profiling of bulk unsorted PBMCs. As age increased, observed TCR beta diversity per million T cells dropped in a roughly linear way, and a significant reduction was already evident by age around 41. Estimates of total diversity based on one million sequenced T cells were regarded as lower bounds and as underestimates. The percentage of naive T cells measured by flow cytometry correlated strongly with observed TCR beta diversity.

The CDR3 starts with the cysteine, ends with the phenylalanine, and has 12 residues. The read is trimmed to its CDR3 DNA, 36 bases read in frame from base 1. The germline V gene (reference sequence) yields LGHDT for CDR1 and YNNKEL for CDR2. At the junction V is shortened by 0 bases and J by 13 bases, with 10 bases in between. The donors were roughly 40 Caucasian individuals from Russia, aged 6 to 90 years, who were systemically healthy. Each donor gave 9 to 10 milliliters of peripheral blood, collected into EDTA-treated Vacutainer tubes. Ficoll-Paque density-gradient centrifugation was used to isolate PBMCs, with at least 6 million obtained per sample. Total RNA was extracted from PBMCs with Trizol reagent, with at least 5 micrograms obtained per sample. For every donor, an aliquot of PBMCs went through flow cytometry to measure the percentages of naive CD45RAhigh/CD27high T cells. Libraries were constructed by 5' RACE. TCRdb lists the instrument as Illumina HiSeq 2500. A second PCR of 7 to 11 cycles was performed with a sample-barcoded 5' primer and a J-beta primer mix. A unique molecular identifier was introduced onto each TCR beta cDNA molecule by a template-switch 5' adaptor carrying 12 random nucleotides. At least 3 million CDR3-containing paired-end reads were obtained from each sample. First-strand cDNA synthesis was performed from all RNA using the Mint cDNA synthesis kit, with priming by a TRBC-specific oligonucleotide. After uracil-DNA glycosylase treatment, a first 18-cycle PCR used universal primers M1SS and BC2_uni_R on all cDNA. On the study's bioinformatics: Normalization of each sample was performed by random selection of 1 million high-quality reads, each carrying a distinct molecular identifier. Instead of being binned into consensus sequences, reads that shared molecular identifiers were thrown out. MiTCR, run with a Q25 quality threshold and the strictest error-elimination algorithm, handled CDR3 identification, clonotype clustering and error correction. Lower-bound total TCR beta diversity was estimated with a nonparametric unseen species model using Euler transformation. Clones were called with MiXCR by TCRdb after fastp trimmed the public reads at Q25, and only in-frame beta chains were retained. Here each entry gathers all rows of one CDR3 protein and keeps the most common genes and DNA. The V and J calls shown here were made by TCRdb, not taken from the authors' results. Across this sample there are fewer than 900,000 distinct CDR3 sequences, with 35% to 40% seen only once. The leading ten clones occupy around 13% of the sample.

This clonotype was seen just once. No cognate antigen has been identified for it. Base qualities are not recorded, but no much larger clone differs from it by a single base. One read alone lends weak support. The sequence derives from a man in his late teens or twenties in good health. Recombination joined TRBV3-1 with TRBJ2-4, with a tentative D gene TRBD1 over 6 matching bases. The sample consisted of blood. CDR3 protein: CASSQDNREQYF. The sequenced DNA: TGTGCCAGCAGCCAAGACAACAGGGAGCAGTACTTC. The full variable domain, with segments outside the CDR3 supplied by the reference TRBV3-1 and TRBJ2-4 proteins, appears as DTAVSQTPKYLVTQMGNDKSIKCEQNLGHDTMYWYKQDSKKFLKIMFSYNNKELIINETVPNRFSPKSPDKAHLNLHINSLELGDSAVYFCASSQDNREQYFGAGTRLSVL.